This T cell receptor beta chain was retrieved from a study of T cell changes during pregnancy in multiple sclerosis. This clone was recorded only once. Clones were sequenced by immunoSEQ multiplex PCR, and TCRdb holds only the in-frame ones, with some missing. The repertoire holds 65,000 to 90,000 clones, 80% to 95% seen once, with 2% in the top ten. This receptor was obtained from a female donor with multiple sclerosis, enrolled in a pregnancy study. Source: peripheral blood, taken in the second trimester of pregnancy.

CDR3: CASSLGLRNNEQFF. In nucleotides, the CDR3 is TGTGCCAGCAGCTTAGGCTTGCGGAACAATGAGCAGTTCTTC. The gene calls are TRBV11-2 and TRBJ2-1, with D hard to call. The V gene lost 1 base and the J gene lost 5 bases, with 9 bases spanning the gap. The CDR3 has 14 amino acids. CDR1 and CDR2 (germline): SGHAT, FQNNGV.